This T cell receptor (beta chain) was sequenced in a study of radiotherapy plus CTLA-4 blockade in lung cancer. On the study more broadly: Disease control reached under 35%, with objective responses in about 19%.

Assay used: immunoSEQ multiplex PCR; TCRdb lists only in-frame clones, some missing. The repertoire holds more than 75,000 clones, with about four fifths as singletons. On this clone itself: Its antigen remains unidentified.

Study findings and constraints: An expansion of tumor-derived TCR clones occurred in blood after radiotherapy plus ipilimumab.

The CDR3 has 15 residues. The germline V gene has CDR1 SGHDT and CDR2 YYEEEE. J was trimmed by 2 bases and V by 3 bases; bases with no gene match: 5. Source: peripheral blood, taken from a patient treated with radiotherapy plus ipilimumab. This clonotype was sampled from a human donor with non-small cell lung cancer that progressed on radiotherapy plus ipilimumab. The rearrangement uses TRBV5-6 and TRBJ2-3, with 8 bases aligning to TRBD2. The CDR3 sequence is CASSSLAADTDTQYF. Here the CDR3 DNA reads TGTGCCAGCAGCTCACTAGCGGCCGACACAGATACGCAGTATTTT.